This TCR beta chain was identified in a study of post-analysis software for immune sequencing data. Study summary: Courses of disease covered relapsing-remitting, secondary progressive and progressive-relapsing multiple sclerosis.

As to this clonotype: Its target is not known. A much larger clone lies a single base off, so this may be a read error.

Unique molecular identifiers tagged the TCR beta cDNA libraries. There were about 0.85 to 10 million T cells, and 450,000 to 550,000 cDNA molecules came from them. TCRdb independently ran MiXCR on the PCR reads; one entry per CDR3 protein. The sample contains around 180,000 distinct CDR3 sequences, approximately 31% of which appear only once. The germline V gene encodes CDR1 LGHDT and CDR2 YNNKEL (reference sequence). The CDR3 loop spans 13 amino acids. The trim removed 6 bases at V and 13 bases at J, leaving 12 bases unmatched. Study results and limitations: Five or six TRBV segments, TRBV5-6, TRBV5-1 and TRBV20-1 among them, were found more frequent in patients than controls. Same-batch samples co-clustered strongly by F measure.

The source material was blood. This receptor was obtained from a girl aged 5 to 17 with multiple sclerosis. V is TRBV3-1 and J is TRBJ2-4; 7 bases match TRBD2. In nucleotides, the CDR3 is TGTGCCAGCAGTCTGGGAGGGCATGGCAAGCAGTACTTC. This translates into CASSLGGHGKQYF. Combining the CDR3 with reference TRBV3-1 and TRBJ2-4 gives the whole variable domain DTAVSQTPKYLVTQMGNDKSIKCEQNLGHDTMYWYKQDSKKFLKIMFSYNNKELIINETVPNRFSPKSPDKAHLNLHINSLELGDSAVYFCASSLGGHGKQYFGAGTRLSVL.